A single sample gave rise to the 17 T cell receptor beta chains below, sequenced in a study of cytomegalovirus exposure and HLA in healthy donors. 60 Vbeta and 13 Jbeta primers were used in PCR. Clones were sequenced by immunoSEQ multiplex PCR, and TCRdb holds only the in-frame ones, with some missing. The sample has 140,000 to 150,000 clones; 65% to 75% are singletons. The sequenced material came from PBMCs. The receptor set was obtained from a man between 60 and 75 years old in good health and CMV-seronegative.

DNA for the CDR3: TGTGCCAGCAGTTCCACAGGGAGCTCCTACGAGCAGTACTTC. This gives the protein CASSSTGSSYEQYF. V gene TRBV6-5 combines with J gene TRBJ2-7; the D gene is possibly TRBD1 (6 bases). V lost 4 bases and J 0 bases, leaving 10 bases between the germline ends. Germline V gene sequence: CDR1 MNHEY, CDR2 SVGAGI. This CDR3 region has 14 residues.

The rearrangement links TRBV5-1 to TRBJ2-7, with 7 bases that match TRBD2. The CDR3 loop spans 16 amino acids. Germline CDR1 is SGHRS and CDR2 is YFSETQ. V lost 4 bases and J lost 5; bases outside the gene matches: 15. The CDR3 is CASSTGGGGFMDEQYF. CDR3 coding DNA: TGCGCCAGCAGCACAGGCGGGGGAGGTTTCATGGACGAGCAGTACTTC.

The chain couples TRBV7-9 to TRBJ2-7; the match to TRBD1 covers 12 bases. Losses at the gene ends were 6 bases for V and 13 bases for J; bases not matched to a gene: 10. Per the germline V gene, CDR1 is SEHNR and CDR2 is FQNEAQ (reference sequence). CDR3 length: 13 residues. The CDR3 protein is CASRGTGGADVYF. The CDR3 bases are TGTGCCAGCAGGGGGACAGGGGGCGCGGACGTATACTTC.

This chain uses TRBV10-2 with TRBJ2-3; possibly TRBD2 for D (6 bases). The germline V and J ends were trimmed by 5 bases and 6 bases, with 18 bases remaining between them. Germline-derived CDR1 and CDR2 are WSHSY and SAAADI. This CDR3 is built from 15 residues. CDR3 loop: CASSLGTPPPDTQYF. In nucleotides, the CDR3 is TGCGCCAGCAGTCTCGGGACTCCCCCACCGGATACGCAGTATTTT.

This sequence joins TRBV28 and TRBJ1-5; TRBD1 aligns across 8 bases. In germline, CDR1 is MDHEN, CDR2 SYDVKM. V lost 1 base to trimming and J lost 2 bases; unmatched junction nucleotides: 4. CDR3 length: 16 residues. The chain's CDR3 is CASSLYLDRGNQPQHF. The CDR3 DNA sequence: TGTGCCAGCAGTTTATACCTGGACAGGGGCAATCAGCCCCAGCATTTT.

The rearrangement joins TRBV6-1 to TRBJ2-1; maybe TRBD2 (6 bases). The CDR3 is made up of 15 amino acids. The germline V and J ends were trimmed by 11 bases and 6 bases, with 23 bases remaining between them. Germline V gene lookup returns CDR1 MNHNS and CDR2 SASEGT. The CDR3: CAGSGPGGNGNEQFF. The CDR3 nucleotides are TGTGCCGGATCGGGGCCCGGGGGAAATGGCAATGAGCAGTTCTTC.

V and J are TRBV2 and TRBJ2-3, with 9 bases matching TRBD2. Germline CDR1 and CDR2: SNHLY and FYNNEI. V trimming: 5 bases; J trimming: 3 bases; junction bases outside the gene matches: 12. The CDR3 contains 17 residues. The CDR3 DNA reads TGTGCCAGCAGTTTCGAACGGTGGCGGGAGGGGACAGATACGCAGTATTTT. Its translation is CASSFERWREGTDTQYF.

The chain is built from TRBV4-2 and TRBJ2-2; 10 nucleotides agree with TRBD2. The CDR3 is 17 amino acids. Germline assignment: CDR1 LGHNA and CDR2 YNFKEQ. With 0 bases clipped from V and 5 bases from J, the junction kept 6 bases outside the gene matches. The CDR3 protein is CASSQDTLAGVTGELFF. The CDR3 DNA follows: TGTGCCAGCAGCCAAGATACTCTAGCGGGAGTGACCGGGGAGCTGTTTTTT.

The chain employs TRBV29-1 and TRBJ1-1; D is perhaps TRBD1 (5 bases). Germline CDR1 and CDR2: SQVTM and ANQGSEA. CDR3 length: 13 residues. V lost 4 bases, J lost 4 bases, and 13 bases lay in between. This CDR3 is CSVGGGGITEAFF. The CDR3 coding sequence is TGCAGCGTTGGTGGGGGAGGGATCACTGAAGCTTTCTTT.

V gene TRBV7-3 combines with J gene TRBJ2-3; 7 bases match TRBD2. Germline CDR1 is SGHTA and CDR2 is FQGTGA. After removal of 5 bases from V and 2 bases from J, the junction contained 10 bases not matched to a gene. This CDR3 contains 16 residues. The CDR3 reads CASSPLSGGLTDTQYF. The CDR3 nucleotides read TGTGCCAGCAGCCCCCTGTCGGGAGGCCTCACAGATACGCAGTATTTT.

The chain joins TRBV5-1 to TRBJ2-3, with D unresolved. Per germline, CDR1 SGHRS and CDR2 YFSETQ. V was cut by 0 bases and J by 2 bases, with 7 bases left in between. The CDR3 runs to 14 residues. CDR3 nucleotide sequence: TGCGCCAGCAGCTTGGTACAGCTCACAGATACGCAGTATTTT. It is translated as CASSLVQLTDTQYF.

The chain links TRBV4-2 to TRBJ2-3; TRBD1 might be the D (6 bases). The CDR3 consists of 15 residues. Germline V gives CDR1 LGHNA, CDR2 YNFKEQ. The V gene lost 1 base and the J gene lost 5 bases, with 13 bases spanning the gap. CDR3 bases: TGTGCCAGCAGCCAAGGGGGGCAGGGGATAGATACGCAGTATTTT. It codes for CASSQGGQGIDTQYF.

This rearrangement joins TRBV5-4 to TRBJ2-7; D may be TRBD2 (6 bases). CDR1 is SGHNT and CDR2 is YYREEE in the germline V gene (reference sequence). V was clipped by 0 bases and J by 5 bases, with 9 bases between them. The CDR3 sequence is 13 residues long. CDR3 sequence: CASSLAGVDEQYF. CDR3 nucleotides: TGTGCCAGCAGCTTGGCGGGAGTCGACGAGCAGTACTTC.

This clone was observed a few times. This chain connects TRBV5-4 to TRBJ2-5; possible D gene TRBD2, 6 bases. Germline V lookup: CDR1 SGHNT, CDR2 YYREEE (reference sequence). Trimming took 1 base from V and 6 from J, leaving 13 bases between them. The CDR3 totals 14 residues. The CDR3: CASSLPGAGKTQYF. The CDR3 DNA is TGTGCCAGCAGCTTGCCGGGAGCTGGTAAGACCCAGTACTTC.

The genes are TRBV29-1 and TRBJ2-3, with 7 bases aligning to TRBD1. Germline V CDR1 and CDR2: SQVTM, ANQGSEA. The CDR3 is 14 residues long. Trimming at V came to 5 bases and at J to 2 bases, leaving 7 bases not matched to a gene. The CDR3, as DNA: TGCAGCGTTCCGGGACAGCTTCTCACAGATACGCAGTATTTT. Translation gives CSVPGQLLTDTQYF.

This clone was observed a few times. The gene calls are TRBV27 and TRBJ1-2; D is possibly TRBD1 (5 bases). The CDR3 sequence is 13 residues long. V was pared by 4 bases and J by 0 bases, with 6 bases between. CDR1 MNHEY and CDR2 SMNVEV come from the germline V gene (reference sequence). For the CDR3, the DNA is TGTGCCAGCAGTTCGACAGCTAACTATGGCTACACCTTC. It specifies CASSSTANYGYTF.

The rearrangement uses TRBV10-3 and TRBJ1-5; D is unresolved. The CDR3 totals 14 residues. Trimming removed 6 bases from V and 4 bases from J, with 13 bases in between. The germline V gene has CDR1 ENHRY and CDR2 SYGVKD. The CDR3 DNA is TGTGCCATCAGAGGGTTCGGGGAGAATCAGCCCCAGCATTTT. It encodes CAIRGFGENQPQHF.